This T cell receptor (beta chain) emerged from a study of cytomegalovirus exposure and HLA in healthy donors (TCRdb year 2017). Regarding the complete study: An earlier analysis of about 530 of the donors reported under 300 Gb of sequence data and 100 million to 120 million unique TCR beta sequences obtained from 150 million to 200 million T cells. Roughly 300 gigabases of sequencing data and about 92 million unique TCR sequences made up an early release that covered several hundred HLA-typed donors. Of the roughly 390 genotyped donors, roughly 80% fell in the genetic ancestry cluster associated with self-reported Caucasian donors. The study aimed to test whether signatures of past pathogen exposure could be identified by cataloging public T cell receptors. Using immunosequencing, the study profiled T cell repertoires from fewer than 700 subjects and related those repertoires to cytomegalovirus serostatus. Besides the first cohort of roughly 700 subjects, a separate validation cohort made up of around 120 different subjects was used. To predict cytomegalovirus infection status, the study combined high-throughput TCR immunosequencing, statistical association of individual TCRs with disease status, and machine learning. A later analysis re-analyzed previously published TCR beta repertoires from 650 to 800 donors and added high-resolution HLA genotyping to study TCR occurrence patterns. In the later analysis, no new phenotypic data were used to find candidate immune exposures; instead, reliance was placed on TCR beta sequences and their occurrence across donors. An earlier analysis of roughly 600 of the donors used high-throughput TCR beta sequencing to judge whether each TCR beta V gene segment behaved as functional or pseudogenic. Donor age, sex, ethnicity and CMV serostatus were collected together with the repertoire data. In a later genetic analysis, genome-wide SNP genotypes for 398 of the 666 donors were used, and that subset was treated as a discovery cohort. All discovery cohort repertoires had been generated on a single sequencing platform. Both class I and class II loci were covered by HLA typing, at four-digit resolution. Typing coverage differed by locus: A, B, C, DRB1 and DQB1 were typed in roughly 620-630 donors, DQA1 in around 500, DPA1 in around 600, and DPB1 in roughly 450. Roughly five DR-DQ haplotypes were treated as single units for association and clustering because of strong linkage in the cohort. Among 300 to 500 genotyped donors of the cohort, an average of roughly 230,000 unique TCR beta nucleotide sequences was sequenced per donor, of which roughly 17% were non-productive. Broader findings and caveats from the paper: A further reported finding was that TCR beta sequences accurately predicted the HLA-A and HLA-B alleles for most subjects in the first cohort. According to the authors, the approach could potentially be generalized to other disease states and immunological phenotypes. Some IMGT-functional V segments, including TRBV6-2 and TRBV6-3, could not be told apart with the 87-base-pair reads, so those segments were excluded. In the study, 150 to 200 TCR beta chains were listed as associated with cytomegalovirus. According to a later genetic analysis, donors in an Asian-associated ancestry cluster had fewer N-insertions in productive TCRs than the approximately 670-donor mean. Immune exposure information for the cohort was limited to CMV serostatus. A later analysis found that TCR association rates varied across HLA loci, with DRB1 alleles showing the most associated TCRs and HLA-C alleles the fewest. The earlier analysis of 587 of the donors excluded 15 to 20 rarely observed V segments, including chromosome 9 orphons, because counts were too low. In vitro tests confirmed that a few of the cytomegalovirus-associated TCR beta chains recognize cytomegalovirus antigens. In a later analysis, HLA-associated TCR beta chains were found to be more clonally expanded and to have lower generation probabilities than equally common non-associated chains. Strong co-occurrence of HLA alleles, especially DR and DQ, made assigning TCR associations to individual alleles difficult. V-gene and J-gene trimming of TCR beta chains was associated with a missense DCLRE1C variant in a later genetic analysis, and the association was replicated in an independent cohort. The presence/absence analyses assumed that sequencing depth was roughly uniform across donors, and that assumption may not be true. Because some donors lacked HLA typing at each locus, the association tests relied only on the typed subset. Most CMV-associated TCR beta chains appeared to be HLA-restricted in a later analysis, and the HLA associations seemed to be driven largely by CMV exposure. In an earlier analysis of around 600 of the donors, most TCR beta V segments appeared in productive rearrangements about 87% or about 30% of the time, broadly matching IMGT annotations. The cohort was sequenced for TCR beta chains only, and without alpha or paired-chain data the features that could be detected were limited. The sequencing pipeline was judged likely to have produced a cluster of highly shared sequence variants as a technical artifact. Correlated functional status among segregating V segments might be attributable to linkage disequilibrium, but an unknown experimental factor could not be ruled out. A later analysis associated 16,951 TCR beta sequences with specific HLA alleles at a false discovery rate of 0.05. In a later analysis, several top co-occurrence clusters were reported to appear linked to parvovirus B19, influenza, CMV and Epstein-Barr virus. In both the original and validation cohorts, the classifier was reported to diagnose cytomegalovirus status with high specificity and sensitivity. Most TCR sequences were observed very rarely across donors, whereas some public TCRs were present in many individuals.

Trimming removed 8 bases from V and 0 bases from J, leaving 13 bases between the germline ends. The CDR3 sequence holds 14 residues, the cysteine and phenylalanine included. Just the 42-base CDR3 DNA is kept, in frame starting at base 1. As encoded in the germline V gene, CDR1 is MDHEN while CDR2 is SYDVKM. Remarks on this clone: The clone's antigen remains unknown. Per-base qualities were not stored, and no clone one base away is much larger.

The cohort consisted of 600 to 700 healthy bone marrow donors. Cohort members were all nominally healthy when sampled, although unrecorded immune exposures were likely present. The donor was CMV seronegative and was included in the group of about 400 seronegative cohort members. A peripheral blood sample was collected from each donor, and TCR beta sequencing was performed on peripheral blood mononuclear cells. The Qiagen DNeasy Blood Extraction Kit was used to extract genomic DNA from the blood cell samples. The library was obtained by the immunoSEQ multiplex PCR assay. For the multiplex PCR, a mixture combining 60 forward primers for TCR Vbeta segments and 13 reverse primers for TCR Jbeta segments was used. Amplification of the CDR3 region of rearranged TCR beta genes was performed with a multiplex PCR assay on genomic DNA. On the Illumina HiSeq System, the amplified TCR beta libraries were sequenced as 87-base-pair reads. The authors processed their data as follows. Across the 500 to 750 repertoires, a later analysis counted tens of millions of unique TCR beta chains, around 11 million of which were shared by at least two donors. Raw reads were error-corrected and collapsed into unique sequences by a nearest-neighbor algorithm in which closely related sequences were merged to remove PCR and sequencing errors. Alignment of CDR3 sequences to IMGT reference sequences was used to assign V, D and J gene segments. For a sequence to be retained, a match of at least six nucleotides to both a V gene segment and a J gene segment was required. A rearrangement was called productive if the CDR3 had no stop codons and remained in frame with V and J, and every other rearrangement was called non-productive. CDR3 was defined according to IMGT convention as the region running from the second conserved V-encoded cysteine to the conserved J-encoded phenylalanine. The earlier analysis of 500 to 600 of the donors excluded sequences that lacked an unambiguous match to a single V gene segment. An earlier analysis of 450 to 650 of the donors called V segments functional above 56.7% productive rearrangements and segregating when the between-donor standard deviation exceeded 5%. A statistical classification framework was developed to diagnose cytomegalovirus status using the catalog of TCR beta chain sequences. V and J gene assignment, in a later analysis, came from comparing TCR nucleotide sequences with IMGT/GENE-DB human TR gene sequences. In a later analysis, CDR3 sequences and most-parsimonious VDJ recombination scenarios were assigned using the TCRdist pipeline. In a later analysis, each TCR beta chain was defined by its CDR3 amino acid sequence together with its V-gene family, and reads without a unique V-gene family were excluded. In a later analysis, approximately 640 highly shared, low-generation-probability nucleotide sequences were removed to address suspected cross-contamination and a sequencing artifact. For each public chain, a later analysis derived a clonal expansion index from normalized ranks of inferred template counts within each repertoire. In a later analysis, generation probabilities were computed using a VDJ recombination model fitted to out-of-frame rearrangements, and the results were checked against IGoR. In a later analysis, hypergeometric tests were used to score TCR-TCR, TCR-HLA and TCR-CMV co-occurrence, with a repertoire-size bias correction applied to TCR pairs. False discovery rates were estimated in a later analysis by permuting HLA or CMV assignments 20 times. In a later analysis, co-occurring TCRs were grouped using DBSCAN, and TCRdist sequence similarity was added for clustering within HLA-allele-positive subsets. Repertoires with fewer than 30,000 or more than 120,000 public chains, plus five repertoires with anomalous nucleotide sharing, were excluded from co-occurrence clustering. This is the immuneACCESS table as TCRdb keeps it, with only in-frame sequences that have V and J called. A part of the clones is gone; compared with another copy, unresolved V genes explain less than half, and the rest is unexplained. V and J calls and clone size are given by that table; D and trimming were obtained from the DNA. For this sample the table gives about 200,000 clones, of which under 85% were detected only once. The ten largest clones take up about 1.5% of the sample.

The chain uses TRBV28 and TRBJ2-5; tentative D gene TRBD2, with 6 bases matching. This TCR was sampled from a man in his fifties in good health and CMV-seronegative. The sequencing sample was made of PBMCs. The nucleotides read TGTGCCAGCCACGGGACTTCGTACCAAGAGACCCAGTACTTC. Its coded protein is CASHGTSYQETQYF.